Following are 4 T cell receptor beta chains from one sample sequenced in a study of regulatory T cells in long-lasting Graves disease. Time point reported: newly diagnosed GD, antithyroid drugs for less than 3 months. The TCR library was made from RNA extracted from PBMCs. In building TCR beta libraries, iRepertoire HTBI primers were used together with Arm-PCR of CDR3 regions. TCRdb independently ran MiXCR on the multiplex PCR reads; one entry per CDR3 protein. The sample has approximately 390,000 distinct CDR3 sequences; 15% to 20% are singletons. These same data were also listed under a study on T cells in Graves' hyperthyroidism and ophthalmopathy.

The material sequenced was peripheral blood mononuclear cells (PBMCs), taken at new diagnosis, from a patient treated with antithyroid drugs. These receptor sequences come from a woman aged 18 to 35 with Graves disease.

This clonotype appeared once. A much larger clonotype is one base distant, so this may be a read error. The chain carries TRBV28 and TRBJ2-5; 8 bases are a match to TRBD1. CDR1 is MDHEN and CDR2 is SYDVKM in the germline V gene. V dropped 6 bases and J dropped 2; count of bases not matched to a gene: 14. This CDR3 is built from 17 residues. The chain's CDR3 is CASSLVTATGGQETQYF. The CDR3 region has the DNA TGTGCCAGCAGCTTGGTCACGGCCACAGGGGGGCAAGAGACCCAGTACTTC.

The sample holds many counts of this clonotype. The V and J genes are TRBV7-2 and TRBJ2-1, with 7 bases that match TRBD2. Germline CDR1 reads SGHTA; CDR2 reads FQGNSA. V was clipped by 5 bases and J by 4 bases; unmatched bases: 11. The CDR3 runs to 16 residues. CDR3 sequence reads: CASSPPGLFNYNEQFF. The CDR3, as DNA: TGTGCCAGCAGCCCCCCGGGACTATTTAATTACAATGAGCAGTTCTTC.

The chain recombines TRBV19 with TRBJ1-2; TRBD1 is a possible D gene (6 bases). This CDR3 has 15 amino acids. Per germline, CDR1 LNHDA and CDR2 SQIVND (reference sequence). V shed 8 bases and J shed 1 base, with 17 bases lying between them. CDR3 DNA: TGTGCCAGTGCGACATGGGGACAAGTTAACTATGGCTACACCTTC. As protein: CASATWGQVNYGYTF.

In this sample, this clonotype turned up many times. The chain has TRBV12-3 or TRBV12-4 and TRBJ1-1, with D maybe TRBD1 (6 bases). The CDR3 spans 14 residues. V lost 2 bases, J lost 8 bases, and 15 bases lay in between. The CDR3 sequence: CASSLSGRTAEAFF. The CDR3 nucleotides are TGTGCCAGCAGTTTATCGGGGAGGACAGCGGAAGCTTTCTTT.